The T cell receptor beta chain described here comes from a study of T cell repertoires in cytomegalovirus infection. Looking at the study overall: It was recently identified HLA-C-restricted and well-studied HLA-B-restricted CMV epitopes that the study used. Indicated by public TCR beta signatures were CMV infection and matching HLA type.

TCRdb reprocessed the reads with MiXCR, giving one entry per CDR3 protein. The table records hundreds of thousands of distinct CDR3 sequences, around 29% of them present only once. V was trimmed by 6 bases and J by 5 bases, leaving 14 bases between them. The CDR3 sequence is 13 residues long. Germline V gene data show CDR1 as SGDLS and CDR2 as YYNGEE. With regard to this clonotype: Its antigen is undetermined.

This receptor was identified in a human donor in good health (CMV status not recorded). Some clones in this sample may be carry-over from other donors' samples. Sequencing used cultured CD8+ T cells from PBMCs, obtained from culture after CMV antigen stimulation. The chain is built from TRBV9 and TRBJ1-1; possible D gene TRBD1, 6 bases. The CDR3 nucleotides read TGTGCCAGCACCGTCAAGGGGGGAACTGAAGCTTTCTTT. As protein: CASTVKGGTEAFF.